The source of this TCR beta chain is a study of T-cell memory formation after mild COVID-19. On this clonotype: Its antigen is currently unknown.

After 5'RACE with constant-segment primers, TCR alpha and TCR beta cDNA libraries carrying sample barcodes and UMIs were obtained. TCRdb reprocessed the 5' RACE reads with MiXCR, giving one entry per CDR3 protein. The repertoire consists of about 350,000 distinct CDR3 sequences, with approximately 14% occurring once and the leading ten covering 22%. Overall study findings and caveats: Clonal second-wave expansions that peaked on day 37 had unconfirmed SARS-CoV-2 specificity. CD4+ contracting clones were mainly CM and EM; CD8+ ones, EMRA.

Sequenced: PBMCs or a T cell subset sorted from them (not recorded which). The TCR was taken from a man aged 18 to 30 who had mild COVID-19 (a few samples of this study predate the infection). Cell type and time point are not known.

CDR3 region: CASSEAAGGWNEQFF. The CDR3 nucleotides read TGTGCCAGCAGTGAGGCAGCGGGAGGGTGGAATGAGCAGTTCTTC. This chain links TRBV2 with TRBJ2-1, with 10 bases lining up with TRBD2. V shed 3 bases, J shed 7 bases, and the junction held 6 bases outside the gene matches. Germline V gives CDR1 SNHLY, CDR2 FYNNEI. This CDR3 contains 15 residues.